Each of the 14 T cell receptor beta chains below was sequenced from the same sample in a study of T cells after yellow fever vaccination. Using its own MiXCR run on the 5' RACE reads, TCRdb lists one record per CDR3 protein. The sample yields roughly 240,000 distinct CDR3 sequences, around 6.7% seen once. Source: CD4+ T cells sorted from PBMCs, taken on the day of the yellow fever booster vaccination. The receptors derive from a man aged 30 to 39 who received the YFV17D yellow fever vaccine.

V gene TRBV5-4 combines with J gene TRBJ2-3; D is possibly TRBD2 (5 bases). V lost 4 bases and J lost 6, with 12 bases in between. Germline V gene data show CDR1 as SGHNT and CDR2 as YYREEE (reference sequence). This CDR3 spans 13 amino acids. The CDR3: CASSTVPGDTQYF. Written as DNA, the CDR3 is TGTGCCAGCAGCACCGTCCCGGGGGATACGCAGTATTTT.

The chain combines TRBV19 with TRBJ2-3; a possible D gene is TRBD2 (6 bases). The CDR3 is 15 residues long. Germline V gene data show CDR1 as LNHDA and CDR2 as SQIVND (reference sequence). Trimming removed 2 bases at V and 2 bases at J, with 11 bases between. The CDR3, as DNA: TGTGCCAGTAGTATATCGGGGAGGATCACAGATACGCAGTATTTT. It yields the protein CASSISGRITDTQYF.

This clonotype was counted a few times. The chain has TRBV29-1 and TRBJ2-5; 7 bases map to TRBD1. J lost 5 bases, V lost 6 bases, and 9 bases had no gene match. Germline CDR1 is SQVTM and CDR2 is ANQGSEA. The CDR3 sequence is 13 residues long. Here the CDR3 reads CSVRGGVRETQYF. The CDR3 coding sequence is TGCAGCGTGCGAGGGGGCGTGCGGGAGACCCAGTACTTC.

This clonotype was observed many times. This chain uses TRBV29-1 with TRBJ2-7, with D possibly TRBD1 on 6 matching bases. The CDR3 length is 12 residues. Trimming pared 4 bases from V and 1 base from J, leaving 8 bases between. Germline V gene lookup returns CDR1 SQVTM and CDR2 ANQGSEA. The CDR3 here is CSVGGGSYEQYF. CDR3 sequence (DNA): TGCAGCGTTGGAGGGGGATCCTACGAGCAGTACTTC.

The V gene is TRBV12-3 or TRBV12-4, the J gene TRBJ2-5; 8 bases are a match to TRBD1. Germline trimming cut 6 bases from V and 5 bases from J; bases unmatched to any gene: 8. This CDR3 comprises 14 residues. Here the CDR3 DNA reads TGTGCCAGCAGCCCAGGGGGCGACTGGGAGACCCAGTACTTC. This translates into CASSPGGDWETQYF.

As concerns this clonotype: One end of the junction does not line up with germline, which may come from a read error. CDR3 sequence reads: CSAREDNYGKQPQHF. In nucleotides, the CDR3 is TGCAGTGCTAGAGAAGACAATTACGGCAAGCAGCCCCAGCATTTT. The chain uses TRBV20-1 and TRBJ1-5, with D uncertain. This CDR3 is 15 amino acids long. The germline gives CDR1 DFQATT, CDR2 SNEGSKA (reference sequence).

The chain carries TRBV5-4 and TRBJ1-2; D is ambiguous. Looked up from germline, CDR1 is SGHNT and CDR2 is YYREEE (reference sequence). Between the trimmed V and J ends, which lost 4 bases and 4 bases, there was a span of 17 bases. This CDR3 has 15 amino acids. In nucleotides, the CDR3 is TGTGCCAGCAGCACCGTTGGGGAAGAGGGCTATGGCTACACCTTC. Protein: CASSTVGEEGYGYTF.

At least ten counts were recorded for this clonotype. The V and J genes are TRBV5-1 and TRBJ2-1; unclear D gene. Germline assignment: CDR1 SGHRS and CDR2 YFSETQ. The V gene lost 0 bases and the J gene lost 0 bases, with 10 bases spanning the gap. CDR3 length: 16 residues. CDR3 region: CASSLGFGSSYNEQFF. CDR3 DNA: TGCGCCAGCAGCTTGGGGTTCGGCAGCTCCTACAATGAGCAGTTCTTC.

The V call is TRBV12-3 or TRBV12-4, the J call TRBJ1-5; D is undetermined. The CDR3 is 13 residues long. V was clipped by 7 bases and J by 0 bases, with 7 bases between them. The DNA for the CDR3 is TGTGCCAGCAAACTGGATAGCAATCAGCCCCAGCATTTT. Its translation is CASKLDSNQPQHF.

This clonotype was observed a few times. The gene calls are TRBV6-2 or TRBV6-3 and TRBJ2-1, with 9 bases identical to TRBD2. The V and J ends lost 2 bases and 0 bases, in that order; junction bases with no gene match: 8. The CDR3 covers 18 residues. CDR1 is MNHEY and CDR2 is SVGEGT in the germline V gene. The CDR3 bases are TGTGCCAGCAGTTACCGTCGTAGCGGGAGTAGCTCCTACAATGAGCAGTTCTTC. Protein sequence: CASSYRRSGSSSYNEQFF.

The chain has TRBV20-1 and TRBJ2-7; no firm D call. In germline, CDR1 is DFQATT, CDR2 SNEGSKA (reference sequence). The CDR3 length is 13 residues. Trimming cost V 1 base and J 1 base, with 8 bases left between them. DNA for the CDR3: TGCAGTGCTAGAGCGGAGAATTCCTACGAGCAGTACTTC. Protein product: CSARAENSYEQYF.

The rearrangement joins TRBV6-2 or TRBV6-3 to TRBJ2-2; unclear D gene. The V end lost 2 bases, the J end lost 0 bases, and 13 bases lay between the germline ends. There are 17 residues in the CDR3. Germline CDR1 reads MNHEY; CDR2 reads SVGEGT. The CDR3 protein is CASSYGWRKANTGELFF. The CDR3 DNA follows: TGTGCCAGCAGTTACGGGTGGCGAAAAGCGAACACCGGGGAGCTGTTTTTT.

This clonotype was picked up a small number of times. The chain couples TRBV5-6 to TRBJ2-7, with 7 bases identical to TRBD2. Germline CDR1 SGHDT, CDR2 YYEEEE. There are 14 residues in the CDR3. With V trimmed by 4 bases and J by 4 bases, 8 bases remained unmatched. DNA of the CDR3: TGTGCCAGCAGCATATACGGGAGGTCTTACGAGCAGTACTTC. As protein: CASSIYGRSYEQYF.

This clonotype was seen at least ten times. This chain connects TRBV18 to TRBJ2-3; 9 bases agree with TRBD2. Germline V gives CDR1 KGHSH, CDR2 LQKENI. The CDR3 covers 14 residues. V shed 2 bases, J shed 5 bases, and the junction held 2 bases outside the gene matches. The CDR3 loop is CASSPALAGDTQYF. The CDR3 DNA reads as TGTGCCAGCTCACCAGCACTAGCGGGAGATACGCAGTATTTT.